Following are 17 T cell receptor beta chains from one sample sequenced in a study of CD8 T cells in ankylosing spondylitis. The study, taken as a whole, reports: There was a TCR beta motif, made of several highly homologous variants, that appeared characteristic of ankylosing spondylitis blood.

Their target antigens are unknown. TCRdb processed the 5' RACE reads anew with MiXCR; each CDR3 protein has one entry. The table records roughly 700,000 distinct CDR3 sequences, roughly 19% of them present only once. Sequences were obtained from blood, either unsorted or a sorted T cell fraction (not recorded which). These receptor sequences come from a male donor with ankylosing spondylitis.

The J gene is TRBJ1-2, the V gene TRBV6-1; D is undetermined. V lost 4 bases, J lost 0 bases, and 9 bases lay in between. Germline V gene lookup returns CDR1 MNHNS and CDR2 SASEGT. The CDR3 covers 14 residues. The CDR3 region has the DNA TGTGCCAGCAGTGGAGCTATTACTAACTATGGCTACACCTTC. Its protein product is CASSGAITNYGYTF.

The V and J genes are TRBV10-3 and TRBJ2-1; 8 bases are shared with TRBD2. In germline, CDR1 is ENHRY, CDR2 SYGVKD. J lost 4 bases, V lost 0 bases, and 8 bases had no gene match. The CDR3 runs to 17 residues. The CDR3 sequence is CAISESVTSEKYNEQFF. The DNA of the CDR3 is TGTGCCATCAGTGAGTCGGTGACTAGCGAGAAATACAATGAGCAGTTCTTC.

This clonotype was found a few times. V usage is TRBV11-2 and J usage is TRBJ2-7, with D possibly matching TRBD2 (5 bases). CDR3 length equals 13 residues. Trimming removed 5 bases at V and 2 bases at J, with 10 bases between. In germline, CDR1 is SGHAT, CDR2 FQNNGV. The CDR3 DNA follows: TGTGCCAGCAGCCGCGGGCCCACCTACGAGCAGTACTTC. It yields the protein CASSRGPTYEQYF.

The V gene is TRBV2, the J gene TRBJ1-5; no reliable D call. The CDR3 runs to 13 residues. Trimming left V 7 bases short and J 0 bases short, with 7 bases between. The germline CDR1 and CDR2 sequences are SNHLY and FYNNEI. CDR3 protein: CASTDNSNQPQHF. In nucleotides, the CDR3 is TGTGCCAGCACCGATAATAGCAATCAGCCCCAGCATTTT. The full variable domain, with the rest looked up from reference TRBV2 and TRBJ1-5, is EPEVTQTPSHQVTQMGQEVILRCVPISNHLYFYWYRQILGQKVEFLVSFYNNEISEKSEIFDDQFSVERPDGSNFTLKIRSTKLEDSAMYFCASTDNSNQPQHFGDGTRLSIL.

This clonotype was counted between two and nine times. The J gene is TRBJ1-4, the V gene TRBV7-9; the match to TRBD1 covers 10 bases. Looked up from germline, CDR1 is SEHNR and CDR2 is FQNEAQ (reference sequence). The CDR3 is 17 residues long. V shed 10 bases, J shed 7 bases, and the junction held 18 bases outside the gene matches. In nucleotides, the CDR3 is TGTGCCATTCCGTTGACTGCTGGGGGACAGGGGTCTGAAAAACTGTTTTTT. This codes for CAIPLTAGGQGSEKLFF.

The chain recombines TRBV5-1 with TRBJ1-1, with D maybe TRBD1 (5 bases). V was pared by 6 bases and J by 0 bases, with 9 bases between. The CDR3 covers 13 residues. Germline lookup yields CDR1 SGHRS and CDR2 YFSETQ. The CDR3 DNA sequence: TGCGCCAGCACTGGGACGATGAACACTGAAGCTTTCTTT. Translated: CASTGTMNTEAFF.

This chain joins TRBV20-1 and TRBJ2-5, with 12 bases lining up with TRBD2. Germline trimming cut 6 bases from V and 5 bases from J; bases unmatched to any gene: 19. The CDR3 is 18 amino acids. Germline values: CDR1 DFQATT, CDR2 SNEGSKA (reference sequence). This CDR3 is CSAPYRGLAGGPWETQYF. The CDR3 DNA follows: TGCAGTGCCCCATACAGGGGGCTAGCGGGAGGGCCGTGGGAGACCCAGTACTTC.

This clonotype was seen only a few times. V gene TRBV20-1 combines with J gene TRBJ1-1; possibly TRBD1 for D (5 bases). This CDR3 has 14 amino acids. CDR1 and CDR2 (germline): DFQATT, SNEGSKA (reference sequence). The V gene lost 0 bases and the J gene lost 4 bases, with 12 bases spanning the gap. CDR3 region: CSARDSGGSTEAFF. DNA of the CDR3: TGCAGTGCTAGAGATAGCGGGGGAAGCACTGAAGCTTTCTTT.

This clonotype occurred a few times. CDR3 residues: CSVEVGAGYYEQYF. CDR3 bases: TGCAGCGTTGAAGTCGGTGCGGGATACTACGAGCAGTACTTC. This chain uses TRBV29-1 with TRBJ2-7; tentative D call: TRBD2 (6 bases). The length of the CDR3 is 14 residues. Germline-derived CDR1 and CDR2 are SQVTM and ANQGSEA. V was pared by 1 base and J by 3 bases, with 13 bases between.

The V call is TRBV30, the J call TRBJ1-5; a weak D match, TRBD1 (5 bases). Trimming stripped 5 bases from V and 5 bases from J, with 10 bases between. Germline V gene sequence: CDR1 GTSNPN, CDR2 SVGIG (reference sequence). CDR3 length equals 12 residues. DNA of the CDR3: TGTGCCTGGCGGCAGGGCGATCAGCCCCAGCATTTT. This sequence encodes CAWRQGDQPQHF.

This clonotype turned up a few times. The chain uses TRBV12-3 or TRBV12-4 and TRBJ1-2; D is ambiguous. Trimming shortened V by 2 bases and J by 8 bases, and 9 bases separated the two germline ends. The CDR3 consists of 12 residues. The chain's CDR3 is CASSLSESGYTF. The CDR3 nucleotides are TGTGCCAGCAGTTTATCCGAATCCGGCTACACCTTC.

This clonotype was found a few times. V is TRBV28 and J is TRBJ2-2, with 8 bases matching TRBD1. Germline CDR1 is MDHEN and CDR2 is SYDVKM. Trimming cost V 3 bases and J 7 bases; bases outside gene matches: 10. CDR3 length: 16 residues. DNA for the CDR3: TGTGCCAGCAGTTTGCTTTCAGGGGGCGAAGACGGGGAGCTGTTTTTT. Encoded protein: CASSLLSGGEDGELFF.

V usage is TRBV4-1 and J usage is TRBJ1-2, with TRBD1 as a possible D gene (5 bases). Germline lookup yields CDR1 MGHRA and CDR2 YSYEKL. The CDR3 extends over 16 amino acids. V was cut by 0 bases and J by 7 bases, with 18 bases left in between. The CDR3 region has the DNA TGCGCCAGCAGCCAAGATGGGGCTCTATCCGGGAGTGGCTACACCTTC. Translation: CASSQDGALSGSGYTF.

The chain joins TRBV6-2 or TRBV6-3 to TRBJ1-2, with TRBD1 matching over 11 bases. Unmatched junction bases numbered 21, after V lost 7 bases and J lost 5 bases. The CDR3 sequence is 19 residues long. CDR1 is MNHEY, CDR2 SVGEGT, per germline. The CDR3 region has the DNA TGTGCCAGCACCCGAAAACCTGGACAGGGGGCATATCTTCGGTATGGCTACACCTTC. Translating it yields CASTRKPGQGAYLRYGYTF.

This clonotype was seen ten or more times. This rearrangement joins TRBV29-1 to TRBJ2-7; perhaps TRBD2 as D (6 bases). CDR3 length: 12 residues. V was cut by 7 bases and J by 4 bases, with 14 bases left in between. Germline V gene sequence: CDR1 SQVTM, CDR2 ANQGSEA. Here the CDR3 reads CSAWDSKYEQYF. The DNA of the CDR3 is TGCAGCGCATGGGACTCAAAGTACGAGCAGTACTTC.

This chain uses TRBV7-9 with TRBJ1-1, with TRBD1 as a possible D gene (6 bases). Between the trimmed V and J ends, which lost 0 bases and 4 bases, there was a span of 12 bases. From germline, CDR1 is SEHNR and CDR2 FQNEAQ (reference sequence). CDR3 length: 15 amino acids. The CDR3, as DNA: TGTGCCAGCAGCTTAGCTAGGATAGGGGGCACTGAAGCTTTCTTT. It encodes CASSLARIGGTEAFF.

This clonotype was seen only a few times. This sequence joins TRBV4-1 and TRBJ2-7; D remains ambiguous. V lost 4 bases and J lost 0, with 13 bases in between. The germline V gene encodes CDR1 MGHRA and CDR2 YSYEKL. This CDR3 spans 15 amino acids. Written as DNA, the CDR3 is TGCGCCAGCAGCCGTCTCGAGAAAAACTCCTACGAGCAGTACTTC. Translation gives CASSRLEKNSYEQYF.